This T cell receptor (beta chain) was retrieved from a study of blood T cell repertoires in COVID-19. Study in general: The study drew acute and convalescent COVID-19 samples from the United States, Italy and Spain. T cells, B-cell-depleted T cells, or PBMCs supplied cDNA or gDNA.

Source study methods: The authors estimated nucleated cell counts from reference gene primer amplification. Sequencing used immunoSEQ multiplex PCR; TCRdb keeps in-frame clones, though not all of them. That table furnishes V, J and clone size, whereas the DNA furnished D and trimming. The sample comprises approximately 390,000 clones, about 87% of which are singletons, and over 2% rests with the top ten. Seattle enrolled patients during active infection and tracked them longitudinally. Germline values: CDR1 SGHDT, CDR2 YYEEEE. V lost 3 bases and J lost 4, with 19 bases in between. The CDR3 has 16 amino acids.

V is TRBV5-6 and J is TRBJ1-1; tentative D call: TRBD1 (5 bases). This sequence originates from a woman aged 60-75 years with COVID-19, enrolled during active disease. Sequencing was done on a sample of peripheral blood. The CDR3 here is CASSSATSGFGTEAFF. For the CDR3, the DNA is TGTGCCAGCAGCTCGGCAACGTCAGGGTTCGGCACTGAAGCTTTCTTT.